These T cell receptor beta chains were read from a single sample in a study of T-cell reconstitution after alpha-beta-depleted transplantation in children. TCRdb passed the PCR reads through MiXCR, listing each CDR3 protein once. The sample has about 250,000 distinct CDR3 sequences, around 25% seen once. The sample in question was PBMCs, mostly from graft donor cells, obtained 360 days after TCRalphabeta/CD19-depleted stem cell transplant. All receptors derive from a female patient aged 2 to 10 who had a stem cell transplant for congenital amegakaryocytic thrombocytopenia, so the T cells may come from the graft donor. Both conserved end residues are part of each CDR3. A D gene is named only where the DNA matches it firmly. Some rows mark clone size as missing; the rest say once, few, many or name a class of expanded clone.

clone_size,v_call,j_call,d_call,cdr3_nt,cdr3_aa
-,TRBV20-1,TRBJ2-3,-,TGCAGTGCTTCCAGGGGTCGACCCGGCACAGATACGCAGTATTTT,CSASRGRPGTDTQYF
few,TRBV6-5,TRBJ2-1,TRBD1,TGTGCCAGCAGTACCCATGACAGGGATAATGAGCAGTTCTTC,CASSTHDRDNEQFF
-,TRBV11-3,TRBJ2-3,-,TGTGCCAGCAGCTCCCATAGCGAAGATACGCAGTATTTT,CASSSHSEDTQYF
few,TRBV5-6,TRBJ2-1,TRBD2,TGTGCCAGCAATAGCGGGCCCTACAATGAGCAGTTCTTC,CASNSGPYNEQFF
few,TRBV11-2,TRBJ2-3,TRBD1,TGTGCCAGCAGCTCGATACAGGGGGCTCAGGCAGATACGCAGTATTTT,CASSSIQGAQADTQYF
many,TRBV12-3/TRBV12-4,TRBJ1-2,-,TGTGCCAGCAGTTTCACCGGGGGCTACACCTTC,CASSFTGGYTF
few,TRBV6-2/TRBV6-3,TRBJ2-7,-,TGTGCCAGCAGCAACCTACGGCGGAGGACCTACGAGCAGTACTTC,CASSNLRRRTYEQYF
-,TRBV7-3,TRBJ2-2,-,TGTGCCAGCAGCCCCTTTGTGGGAGGCGGGGAGCTGTTTTTT,CASSPFVGGGELFF
-,TRBV20-1,TRBJ2-3,-,TGCAGTGCCGCAACAAGAAGGGACCGCCGAGATACGCAGTATTTT,CSAATRRDRRDTQYF
once,TRBV13,TRBJ2-3,-,TGTGCCAGCAGCTTAACGTTCCTGGGGTCCCTTCGGGATACGCAGTATTTT,CASSLTFLGSLRDTQYF
-,TRBV12-3/TRBV12-4,TRBJ1-2,-,TGTGCCAGCAGTTTGAGAACCGGGACACCTAACTATGGCTACACCTTC,CASSLRTGTPNYGYTF
-,TRBV28,TRBJ2-1,-,TGTGCCATTTCAGGCCCCTGGCAAGATGAGCAGTTCTTC,CAISGPWQDEQFF
-,TRBV5-6,TRBJ2-6,-,TGTGCCAGCAGCTTGACATCAGCAGGGGCCAACGTCCTGACTTTC,CASSLTSAGANVLTF
many,TRBV15,TRBJ2-1,-,TGTGCCACCAGCAGAGATCGTCCTACCTCCATTGAGCAGTTCTTC,CATSRDRPTSIEQFF
few,TRBV10-3,TRBJ1-2,-,TGTGCCATCAGTGAGTACGGCCTGGGGGACTATGGCTACACCTTC,CAISEYGLGDYGYTF
once,TRBV7-3,TRBJ2-1,-,TGTGCCAGCAGCTTAACGAGGGGGGGAGACTACAATGAGCAGTTCTTC,CASSLTRGGDYNEQFF
-,TRBV4-2,TRBJ1-4,-,TGTGCCAGCAGCCAAGATAAGGGGTTAATAACTAATGAAAAACTGTTTTTT,CASSQDKGLITNEKLFF
few,TRBV12-3/TRBV12-4,TRBJ2-1,TRBD2,TGTGCCAGCAGTCCCCTAGCGGGAGATCGCTACAATGAGCAGTTCTTC,CASSPLAGDRYNEQFF
few,TRBV28,TRBJ2-3,-,TGTGCCAGCAGTCCGCGTTTAGCGTATGGTACAGATACGCAGTATTTT,CASSPRLAYGTDTQYF
few,TRBV19,TRBJ2-1,TRBD2,TGTGCCAGTAGTATCCCACTAGCGGGGCGAGGGGCCTTTACCTACAATGAGCAGTTCTTC,CASSIPLAGRGAFTYNEQFF
few,TRBV20-1,TRBJ1-1,-,TGCAGTGCGAGAGGGATTTTATGGGCTGAAGCTTTCTTT,CSARGILWAEAFF
many,TRBV5-1,TRBJ2-5,-,TGCGCCAGCAGTACCGGGACACAAGAGACCCAGTACTTC,CASSTGTQETQYF
-,TRBV18,TRBJ1-5,-,TGTGCCAGCTCACCAGCCAGCAATCAGCCCCAGCATTTT,CASSPASNQPQHF
few,TRBV10-3,TRBJ2-2,-,TGTGCCATCAGTGACGACAGGCCCGGGGAGCTGTTTTTT,CAISDDRPGELFF
-,TRBV12-3/TRBV12-4,TRBJ1-1,-,TGTGCCAGCATCAATACGGGGCTCGGTGGGGTGAACACTGAAGCTTTCTTT,CASINTGLGGVNTEAFF
-,TRBV12-3/TRBV12-4,TRBJ1-1,-,TGTGCCAGTAGATCGACACCGAACACTGAAGCTTTCTTT,CASRSTPNTEAFF